The 30 T cell receptor beta chains in this list originate from one sample, sequenced in a study of cytomegalovirus exposure and HLA in healthy donors. Amplification used 60 Vbeta primers and 13 Jbeta primers. Sequencing was performed with immunoSEQ multiplex PCR; in TCRdb, only in-frame clones are kept and a portion is missing. The table lists some 190,000 clones, approximately 80% of them singletons. The material sequenced was PBMCs. The receptors here all came from a man in his forties or fifties in good health and CMV-seropositive.

The V gene is TRBV5-4, the J gene TRBJ2-1; 10 bases are a match to TRBD2. Looked up from germline, CDR1 is SGHNT and CDR2 is YYREEE (reference sequence). V shed 0 bases, J shed 4 bases, and the junction held 4 bases outside the gene matches. This CDR3 has 16 residues. The CDR3 loop reads CASSLGSGGVYNEQFF. CDR3 coding DNA: TGTGCCAGCAGCTTGGGGAGCGGGGGGGTTTACAATGAGCAGTTCTTC.

The sample holds a few counts of this clone. The J gene is TRBJ2-3, the V gene TRBV7-9; TRBD2 matches at 9 bases. The germline V gene encodes CDR1 SEHNR and CDR2 FQNEAQ (reference sequence). CDR3 length: 16 residues. Unmatched junction bases numbered 10, after V lost 5 bases and J lost 4 bases. In DNA form, the CDR3 reads TGTGCCAGCAGCGGGACTAGCCGGGGGAGGGCAGATACGCAGTATTTT. Encoded protein: CASSGTSRGRADTQYF.

The V call is TRBV2, the J call TRBJ2-1, with 10 nucleotides matching TRBD1. V lost 4 bases, J lost 4 bases, and 4 bases stayed unmatched. The CDR3 has 15 amino acids. Germline CDR1 reads SNHLY; CDR2 reads FYNNEI. The DNA for the CDR3 is TGTGCCAGCAGTGTGAGACAGGGGGCTTACAATGAGCAGTTCTTC. Its protein is CASSVRQGAYNEQFF.

This chain uses TRBV5-6 with TRBJ1-3, with 7 bases that match TRBD1. The CDR3 is 14 residues long. Germline assignment: CDR1 SGHDT and CDR2 YYEEEE. J gave up 2 bases and V 5 bases, and 4 bases lay outside the gene matches. CDR3 DNA sequence: TGTGCCAGCAGTGAAGGGACAGCTGGAAACACCATATATTTT. Its translation is CASSEGTAGNTIYF.

This chain connects TRBV28 to TRBJ1-6; no clear D. V was trimmed by 7 bases and J by 0 bases, leaving 10 bases between them. This CDR3 region has 15 residues. Per germline, CDR1 MDHEN and CDR2 SYDVKM. The CDR3 is CASTAGNSYNSPLHF. The CDR3 DNA reads as TGTGCCAGCACTGCGGGAAACTCCTATAATTCACCCCTCCACTTT.

This clone was recorded only once. The chain joins TRBV19 to TRBJ1-2; 11 bases are shared with TRBD1. CDR1 and CDR2 (germline): LNHDA, SQIVND (reference sequence). Trimming cost V 3 bases and J 8 bases; bases outside gene matches: 8. The length of the CDR3 is 15 residues. This CDR3 is CASSIPDRGLSGYTF. CDR3 sequence (DNA): TGTGCCAGTAGTATCCCGGACAGGGGGCTCTCCGGCTACACCTTC.

The V gene is TRBV18, the J gene TRBJ2-7; 12 bases line up with TRBD2. CDR3 length equals 15 residues. J lost 3 bases, V lost 4 bases, and 4 bases had no gene match. Germline CDR1 is KGHSH and CDR2 is LQKENI. The CDR3 spells CASSQLAGGYYEQYF. The CDR3 bases are TGTGCCAGCTCACAACTAGCGGGAGGCTACTACGAGCAGTACTTC.

The rearrangement uses TRBV28 and TRBJ1-6; no clear D gene. V was pared by 7 bases and J by 8 bases, with 12 bases between. The CDR3 is 13 amino acids. From germline, CDR1 is MDHEN and CDR2 SYDVKM. CDR3 in DNA: TGTGCCAGCACAATAGGGAGACATTCACCCCTCCACTTT. Translating gives CASTIGRHSPLHF.

The chain combines TRBV29-1 with TRBJ2-2; 12 bases are a match to TRBD2. The CDR3 extends over 15 amino acids. Germline lookup yields CDR1 SQVTM and CDR2 ANQGSEA. The V segment lost 7 bases and the J segment 2 bases; nucleotides outside the gene matches: 5. The DNA of the CDR3 is TGCAGCGCCGGGACTAGCGGGTCCAACACCGGGGAGCTGTTTTTT. Its protein is CSAGTSGSNTGELFF.

The CDR3 sequence: CSVFCKERAAYEQYF. The CDR3 DNA sequence: TGCAGCGTTTTTTGCAAGGAGAGGGCGGCATACGAGCAGTACTTC. The chain is built from TRBV29-1 and TRBJ2-7, with D perhaps TRBD2 (5 bases). The CDR3 consists of 15 residues. The germline V and J ends were trimmed by 5 bases and 4 bases, with 21 bases remaining between them. In germline, CDR1 is SQVTM, CDR2 ANQGSEA.

The genes are TRBV6-1 and TRBJ2-7, with D possibly being TRBD2 (5 bases). Germline CDR1 is MNHNS and CDR2 is SASEGT. V was trimmed by 5 bases and J by 6 bases, leaving 11 bases between them. CDR3 length equals 12 residues. The CDR3 loop is CASSYGRGEQYF. The CDR3 DNA sequence: TGTGCCAGCAGTTATGGTCGGGGCGAGCAGTACTTC.

The gene calls are TRBV27 and TRBJ2-5; 8 bases line up with TRBD2. The CDR3 extends over 15 amino acids. The germline V gene encodes CDR1 MNHEY and CDR2 SMNVEV (reference sequence). V was clipped by 1 base and J by 5 bases; unmatched bases: 6. The CDR3 here is CASSLLGLAVETQYF. DNA of the CDR3: TGTGCCAGCAGTTTATTAGGACTAGCTGTGGAGACCCAGTACTTC.

The V gene is TRBV2, the J gene TRBJ2-7, with D possibly being TRBD1 (6 bases). The CDR3 runs 15 residues. Deletions cut 4 bases from V and 1 base from J, with 14 bases between. The germline gives CDR1 SNHLY, CDR2 FYNNEI. The CDR3 DNA follows: TGTGCCAGCAGTGGACGGACAGCAAGTTCCTACGAGCAGTACTTC. Its protein product is CASSGRTASSYEQYF.

The chain recombines TRBV27 with TRBJ2-5, with D perhaps TRBD2 (7 bases). The J call may not be correct, given that the DNA end is closer to TRBJ2-7. The V gene's germline CDR1 is MNHEY and CDR2 SMNVEV (reference sequence). CDR3 length: 14 amino acids. The CDR3: CASSTSRGGYEQYF. The CDR3, as DNA: TGTGCCAGCAGTACCTCGAGGGGGGGCTACGAGCAGTACTTC.

This clone occurred a few times. The chain links TRBV6-5 to TRBJ1-5, with 10 nucleotides matching TRBD1. This CDR3 has 12 amino acids. The J segment lost 10 bases and the V segment lost 8 bases, leaving 5 bases of the junction unmatched. Looked up from germline, CDR1 is MNHEY and CDR2 is SVGAGI. In DNA, the CDR3 is TGTGCCAGCCGACAGGGGGCGAATCCCCAGCATTTT. This translates into CASRQGANPQHF.

This clone appeared a single time. CDR3 amino acids: CASSVLGRGNEQFF. CDR3 nucleotides: TGTGCCAGCAGCGTACTAGGGAGGGGCAATGAGCAGTTCTTC. V gene TRBV9 combines with J gene TRBJ2-1; 7 positions match TRBD2. V lost 1 base and J lost 6; bases outside the gene matches: 4. The CDR3 extends over 14 amino acids. The germline CDR1 and CDR2 sequences are SGDLS and YYNGEE.

In its sample, this clone was seen once. The chain employs TRBV25-1 and TRBJ1-2; TRBD1 aligns across 11 bases. V was pared by 5 bases and J by 4 bases, with 3 bases of the junction left unmatched. The CDR3 covers 14 residues. CDR1 is MGHDK and CDR2 is SYGVNS in the germline V gene. The CDR3 nucleotides are TGTGCCAGCAGTATCGGGACAGGGGGCTATGGCTACACCTTC. It specifies CASSIGTGGYGYTF.

The rearrangement links TRBV5-4 to TRBJ2-3; D unclear. This CDR3 spans 17 amino acids. V dropped 0 bases and J dropped 0 bases, with 14 bases sitting between them. The germline CDR1 and CDR2 sequences are SGHNT and YYREEE (reference sequence). The CDR3 DNA is TGTGCCAGCAGCTTGGATCAGATAAGAATGAGCACAGATACGCAGTATTTT. It encodes CASSLDQIRMSTDTQYF.

The genes are TRBV11-2 and TRBJ2-4; 12 nucleotides agree with TRBD1. The CDR3 is made up of 14 amino acids. CDR1 is SGHAT, CDR2 FQNNGV, per germline. The V gene end was trimmed by 4 bases and the J gene end by 9 bases; junction bases not matched to a gene: 4. The CDR3 is CASSSGQGASIQYF. The CDR3 nucleotides are TGTGCCAGCAGCTCGGGACAGGGGGCGAGCATTCAGTACTTC.

The chain combines TRBV13 with TRBJ1-4; D uncertain. Germline CDR1 and CDR2: PRHDT and FYEKMQ (reference sequence). V lost 4 bases and J lost 3, with 9 bases in between. CDR3 length: 14 residues. CDR3 in amino acids: CASSSPPANEKLFF. The DNA of the CDR3 is TGTGCCAGCAGCTCGCCCCCAGCTAATGAAAAACTGTTTTTT.

The chain links TRBV29-1 to TRBJ1-2; 8 nucleotides match TRBD1. The CDR3 contains 12 residues. Germline CDR1 and CDR2: SQVTM and ANQGSEA. J gave up 12 bases and V 3 bases, and 9 bases lay outside the gene matches. CDR3 sequence reads: CSVDSTGVVDTF. CDR3 sequence (DNA): TGCAGCGTTGACTCGACAGGGGTGGTAGACACCTTC.

The chain links TRBV19 to TRBJ2-2; 11 nucleotides match TRBD2. This CDR3 is 17 amino acids long. Germline V lookup: CDR1 LNHDA, CDR2 SQIVND (reference sequence). The junction had 9 bases not matched to a gene; V was cut back by 4 bases and J by 5 bases. CDR3 sequence reads: CASSRDSGRATTGELFF. CDR3 sequence (DNA): TGTGCCAGTAGTAGGGATAGCGGGAGGGCCACAACCGGGGAGCTGTTTTTT. The complete variable domain, with remaining parts taken from reference TRBV19 and TRBJ2-2, reads DGGITQSPKYLFRKEGQNVTLSCEQNLNHDAMYWYRQDPGQGLRLIYYSQIVNDFQKGDIAEGYSVSREKKESFPLTVTSAQKNPTAFYLCASSRDSGRATTGELFFGEGSRLTVL.

This chain joins TRBV7-5 and TRBJ2-5; the table calls TRBD1, which could not be checked here. TRBV7-5 counts as a pseudogene. The CDR3 extends over 13 amino acids. The CDR3: CVRSFGNQETQYF. The CDR3 DNA follows: TGTGTCAGAAGCTTTGGCAATCAAGAGACCCAGTACTTC.

The chain uses TRBV7-2 and TRBJ2-7, with a possible D match to TRBD2 (6 bases). The V and J ends lost 2 bases and 0 bases respectively, with 8 bases between them. The CDR3 loop spans 14 amino acids. Looked up from germline, CDR1 is SGHTA and CDR2 is FQGNSA. The CDR3 DNA is TGTGCCAGCAGCTTAACGACTAGCTCCTACGAGCAGTACTTC. Translation: CASSLTTSSYEQYF.

The chain uses TRBV7-9 and TRBJ2-7; the match to TRBD1 covers 11 bases. Germline V lookup: CDR1 SEHNR, CDR2 FQNEAQ (reference sequence). This CDR3 region has 17 residues. V was pared by 5 bases and J by 0 bases, with 9 bases of the junction left unmatched. The CDR3 loop reads CASSQGGTGGTSYEQYF. The CDR3 DNA reads as TGTGCCAGCAGCCAAGGAGGGACAGGGGGAACCTCCTACGAGCAGTACTTC.

The V gene is TRBV11-2, the J gene TRBJ1-3; D unresolved. V shed 0 bases and J shed 0 bases, with 6 bases lying between them. Looked up from germline, CDR1 is SGHAT and CDR2 is FQNNGV. The CDR3 loop spans 15 amino acids. CDR3 in amino acids: CASSLDWSSGNTIYF. The CDR3 DNA is TGTGCCAGCAGCTTAGACTGGAGCTCTGGAAACACCATATATTTT.

V and J are TRBV7-9 and TRBJ1-2; TRBD1 matches 8 bases. This CDR3 is 13 amino acids long. The V and J ends lost 7 bases and 3 bases, in that order; junction bases with no gene match: 4. Per germline, CDR1 SEHNR and CDR2 FQNEAQ (reference sequence). This CDR3 is CASTLTGDYGYTF. CDR3 in DNA: TGTGCCAGCACCCTGACAGGGGACTATGGCTACACCTTC.

The chain has TRBV11-2 and TRBJ1-1; D gene uncertain. The germline CDR1 and CDR2 sequences are SGHAT and FQNNGV. The CDR3 has 13 amino acids. Trimming left V 0 bases short and J 6 bases short, with 8 bases between. The CDR3 sequence is CASSLDRFAEAFF. The CDR3 DNA reads as TGTGCCAGCAGCTTAGACAGATTCGCTGAAGCTTTCTTT.

The gene calls are TRBV7-3 and TRBJ2-3; weak D call: TRBD1 (6 bases). Trimming removed 5 bases from V and 2 bases from J, with 11 bases in between. Germline V lookup: CDR1 SGHTA, CDR2 FQGTGA. This CDR3 spans 14 amino acids. The CDR3 loop reads CASSQQGATDTQYF. The DNA of the CDR3 is TGTGCCAGCAGCCAACAGGGCGCCACAGATACGCAGTATTTT.

The chain recombines TRBV5-1 with TRBJ2-2; possibly TRBD1 for D (5 bases). V was shortened by 4 bases and J by 0 bases, with 10 bases between the two germline ends. The V gene's germline CDR1 is SGHRS and CDR2 YFSETQ. The CDR3 runs to 15 residues. CDR3 sequence reads: CASSPDRANTGELFF. The CDR3, as DNA: TGCGCCAGCAGCCCCGACAGAGCGAACACCGGGGAGCTGTTTTTT.